This entry concerns a single T cell receptor beta chain. The antigen this receptor binds is unknown. The sample holds no much larger clone one base away, and base qualities are not on file. This entry comes from a study of T-cell memory formation after mild COVID-19 (dated by TCRdb to 2020 to 2023). About the investigation overall: TCR sequence clusters from the two donors were found to be largely donor specific. Two young, previously healthy adult volunteers made up the cohort, one male and one female. In two donors, T-cell clones that expanded and contracted after mild COVID-19 were followed by sequencing TCRalpha and TCRbeta repertoires longitudinally.

Ficoll-Paque density gradient centrifugation was the method used to isolate PBMCs. The sequencer listed for this sample is Illumina NovaSeq 6000. TCRalpha and TCRbeta cDNA libraries were constructed by 5'RACE with constant-segment primers, with sample barcodes and unique molecular identifiers being introduced. Trizol reagent was used to extract RNA from every sample. Libraries were amplified in two PCR steps, with a second sample barcode and Illumina TruSeq adapters added in the second step. Libraries were sequenced on an Illumina NovaSeq with 2 x 150 bp paired-end reads. As for how the authors treated the data: Reads were demultiplexed and collapsed into UMI-guided consensus sequences with migec v1.2.7. Using mixcr v2.1.11, UMI consensuses were aligned to TRA and TRB V and J templates and then assembled into clonotypes. Expanded or contracted clonotypes were those called significant by both edgeR and NoisET, with noise models trained on biological replicates. edgeR calls used a false discovery rate-adjusted p below 0.01 and a log2 fold-change threshold of 1. As an exploratory analysis of dynamics, max-normalized trajectories of the 1000 most abundant clonotypes were examined by PCA with hierarchical clustering. The CD4 or CD8 phenotype of responding clones was assigned using the separately sequenced CD4+ and CD8+ repertoires. The public reads were quality trimmed at Q25 with fastp and then assembled into clones with MiXCR by TCRdb, keeping productive beta chains. Here each entry gathers all rows of one CDR3 protein and keeps the most common genes and DNA. What appears here as the V and J calls and clone size reflects TCRdb's work, not the paper's. In this sample the table shows 300,000 or so distinct CDR3 sequences, 15% to 20% of which occur a single time. The biggest ten clones account for roughly 25% of the sample.

The germline V gene (reference sequence) gives CDR1 as LNHNV and CDR2 as YYDKDF. Inclusive of the bounding cysteine and phenylalanine, the CDR3 is 15 residues long. This entry keeps only the CDR3 DNA: 45 bases, framed from base 1. V lost 4 bases and J lost 6 bases; the stretch between them is 18 bases long. Broader findings and caveats from the paper: Contracting CD4+ clones were located mainly in the CM and EM memory subsets, whereas CD8+ clones were found to be enriched in EMRA. Balanced CD4/CD8 phenotypes were observed for clones contracting from day 15 to 85, whereas a bias towards CD4+ was observed for a second wave of clones expanding from day 15 to 37. The detection of some responding clones in pre-infection memory suggests that pre-existing cross-reactive memory T cells joined the SARS-CoV-2 response. The study included only a couple of mild cases, and larger cohorts that include severe cases with pre-infection samples were judged to be necessary. Whether the second-wave clones peaking on day 37 were SARS-CoV-2 specific was not confirmed.

This receptor was identified in a man aged 18 to 29 who had mild COVID-19 (a few samples of this study predate the infection). The sample titles of this study are shuffled in the database, so cell type and time point are left out; the donor was told from shared clones. Recombination linked TRBV15 to TRBJ2-5; there is no confident call for the D gene. The sequenced sample was PBMCs or a T cell subset sorted from them (not recorded which). The sequenced DNA: TGTGCCACCAGCATCTTCCTCGGTAGCATTCAGACCCAGTACTTC. The encoded protein is CATSIFLGSIQTQYF.